This record covers a single T cell receptor beta chain. Sequencing used immunoSEQ multiplex PCR; TCRdb keeps in-frame clones, though not all of them. This sample has 95,000 to 150,000 clones, with approximately 93% found just once. This entry is derived from a study of T cell changes during pregnancy in multiple sclerosis. Germline V lookup: CDR1 SGHRS, CDR2 YFSETQ. The V and J ends lost 0 bases and 2 bases, in that order; junction bases with no gene match: 2. There are 15 residues in the CDR3. The source was peripheral blood, collected before pregnancy. This TCR was sampled from a female donor with multiple sclerosis, enrolled in a pregnancy study. The rearrangement uses TRBV5-1 and TRBJ1-1, with 9 positions matching TRBD1. CDR3 sequence (DNA): TGCGCCAGCAGCTTGGGGGGACAGGGAAACACTGAAGCTTTCTTT. Residues: CASSLGGQGNTEAFF.